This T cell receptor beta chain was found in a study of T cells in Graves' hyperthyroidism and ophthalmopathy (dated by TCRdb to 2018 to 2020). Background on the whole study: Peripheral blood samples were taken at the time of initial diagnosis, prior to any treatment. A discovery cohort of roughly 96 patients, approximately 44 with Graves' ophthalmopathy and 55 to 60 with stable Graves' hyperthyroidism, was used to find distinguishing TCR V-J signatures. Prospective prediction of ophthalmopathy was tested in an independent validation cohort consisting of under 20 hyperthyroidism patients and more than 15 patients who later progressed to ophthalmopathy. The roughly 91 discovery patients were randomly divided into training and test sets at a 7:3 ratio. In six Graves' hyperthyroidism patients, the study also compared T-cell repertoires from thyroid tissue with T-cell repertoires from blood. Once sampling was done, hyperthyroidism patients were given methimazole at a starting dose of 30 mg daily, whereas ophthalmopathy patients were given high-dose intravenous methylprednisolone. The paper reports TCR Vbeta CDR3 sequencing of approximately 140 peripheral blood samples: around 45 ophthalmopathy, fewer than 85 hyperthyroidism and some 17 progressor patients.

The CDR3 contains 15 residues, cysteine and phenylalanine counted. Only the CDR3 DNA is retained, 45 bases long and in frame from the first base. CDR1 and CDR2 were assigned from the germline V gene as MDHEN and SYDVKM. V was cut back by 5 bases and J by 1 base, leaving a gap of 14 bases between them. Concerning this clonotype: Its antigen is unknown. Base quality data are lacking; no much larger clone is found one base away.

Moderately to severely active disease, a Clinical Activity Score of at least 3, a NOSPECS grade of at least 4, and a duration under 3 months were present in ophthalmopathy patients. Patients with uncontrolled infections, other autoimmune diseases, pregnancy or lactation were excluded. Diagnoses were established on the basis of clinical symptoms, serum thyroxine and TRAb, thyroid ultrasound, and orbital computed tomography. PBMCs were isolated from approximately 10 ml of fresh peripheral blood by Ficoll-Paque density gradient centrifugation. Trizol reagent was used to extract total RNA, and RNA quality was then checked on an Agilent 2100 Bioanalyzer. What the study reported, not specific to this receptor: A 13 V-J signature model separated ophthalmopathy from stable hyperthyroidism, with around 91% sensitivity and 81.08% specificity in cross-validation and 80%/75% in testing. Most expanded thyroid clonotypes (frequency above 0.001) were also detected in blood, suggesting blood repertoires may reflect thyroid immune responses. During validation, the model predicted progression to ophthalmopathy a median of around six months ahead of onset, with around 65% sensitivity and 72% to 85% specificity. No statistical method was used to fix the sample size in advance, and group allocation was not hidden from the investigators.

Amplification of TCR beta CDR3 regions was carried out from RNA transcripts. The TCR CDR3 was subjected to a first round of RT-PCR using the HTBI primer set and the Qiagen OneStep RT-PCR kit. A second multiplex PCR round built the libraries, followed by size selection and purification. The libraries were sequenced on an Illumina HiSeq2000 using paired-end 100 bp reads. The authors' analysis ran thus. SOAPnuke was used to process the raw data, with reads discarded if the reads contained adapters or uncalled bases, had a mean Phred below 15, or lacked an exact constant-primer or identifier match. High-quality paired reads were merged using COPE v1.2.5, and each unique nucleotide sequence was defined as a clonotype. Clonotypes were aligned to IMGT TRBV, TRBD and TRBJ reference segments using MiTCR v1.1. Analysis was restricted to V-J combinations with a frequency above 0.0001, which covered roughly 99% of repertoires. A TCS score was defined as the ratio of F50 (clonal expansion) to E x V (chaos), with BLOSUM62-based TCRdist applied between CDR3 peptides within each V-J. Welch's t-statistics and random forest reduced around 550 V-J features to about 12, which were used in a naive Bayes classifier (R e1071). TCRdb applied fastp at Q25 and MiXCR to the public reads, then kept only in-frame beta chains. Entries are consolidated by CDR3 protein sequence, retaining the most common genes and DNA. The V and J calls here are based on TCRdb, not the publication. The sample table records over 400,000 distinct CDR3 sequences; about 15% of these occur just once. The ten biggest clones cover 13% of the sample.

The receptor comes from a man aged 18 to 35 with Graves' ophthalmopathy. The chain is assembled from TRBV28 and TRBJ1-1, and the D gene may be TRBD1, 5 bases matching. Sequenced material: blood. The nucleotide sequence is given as TGTGCCAGCAGTCTCCCCGGGACCCCGAACACTGAAGCTTTCTTT. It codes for CASSLPGTPNTEAFF. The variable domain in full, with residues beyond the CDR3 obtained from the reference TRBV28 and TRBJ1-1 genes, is DVKVTQSSRYLVKRTGEKVFLECVQDMDHENMFWYRQDPGLGLRLIYFSYDVKMKEKGDIPEGYSVSREKKERFSLILESASTNQTSMYLCASSLPGTPNTEAFFGQGTRLTVV.